The 10 T cell receptor beta chains in this list originate from one sample, sequenced in a study of T cell changes during pregnancy in multiple sclerosis. The protocol was immunoSEQ multiplex PCR, while the TCRdb copy is restricted to in-frame clones and leaves out a portion. The data show around 57,000 clones, just over 90% seen once. The starting material was peripheral blood, obtained in the second trimester of pregnancy. The receptors were gathered from a female donor with multiple sclerosis, enrolled in a pregnancy study.

The chain is built from TRBV19 and TRBJ1-1, with D unresolved. This CDR3 is 15 amino acids long. Trimming removed 5 bases from V and 2 bases from J, with 15 bases in between. CDR1 LNHDA and CDR2 SQIVND come from the germline V gene (reference sequence). CDR3 region: CASSSQFLENTEAFF. For the CDR3, the DNA is TGTGCCAGTAGTTCCCAGTTCCTTGAAAACACTGAAGCTTTCTTT.

The chain carries TRBV9 and TRBJ2-1; 14 positions match TRBD2. Unmatched junction bases numbered 12, after V lost 0 bases and J lost 7 bases. The CDR3 has 19 residues. Germline CDR1 and CDR2: SGDLS and YYNGEE. CDR3 sequence (DNA): TGTGCCAGCAGCGTAGCTACAGCGACTAGCGGGGGGGCTTGGAATGAGCAGTTCTTC. This translates into CASSVATATSGGAWNEQFF. The full variable domain, with the rest looked up from reference TRBV9 and TRBJ2-1, is DSGVTQTPKHLITATGQRVTLRCSPRSGDLSVYWYQQSLDQGLQFLIQYYNGEERAKGNILERFSAQQFPDLHSELNLSSLELGDSALYFCASSVATATSGGAWNEQFFGPGTRLTVL.

The chain joins TRBV4-3 to TRBJ2-1; tentatively, D is TRBD2 (5 bases). V was pared by 1 base and J by 5 bases, with 18 bases between. The V gene's germline CDR1 is LGHNA and CDR2 YSLEER. The CDR3 totals 17 residues. The CDR3 coding sequence is TGCGCCAGCAGCCAAGCTCTGGACTCCCAGGCCCACAATGAGCAGTTCTTC. Amino acid sequence: CASSQALDSQAHNEQFF.

This chain connects TRBV11-2 to TRBJ2-7, with D perhaps TRBD2 (6 bases). V lost 3 bases and J 3 bases, leaving 9 bases between the germline ends. The CDR3 covers 13 residues. Germline CDR1 reads SGHAT; CDR2 reads FQNNGV. CDR3 nucleotide sequence: TGTGCCAGCAGCTTGAGAGCGGGCTACGAGCAGTACTTC. Residues: CASSLRAGYEQYF.

This chain joins TRBV15 and TRBJ2-1; maybe TRBD1 (5 bases). V lost 1 base and J 6 bases, leaving 13 bases between the germline ends. Germline lookup yields CDR1 LNHNV and CDR2 YYDKDF (reference sequence). CDR3 length: 15 amino acids. The CDR3 sequence is CATSRGGTVSNEQFF. DNA for the CDR3: TGTGCCACCAGCAGAGGGGGCACCGTAAGCAATGAGCAGTTCTTC.

As to this clone: Other DNA sequences of this sample code for an identical CDR3. This chain links TRBV7-9 with TRBJ2-1; a possible D gene is TRBD2 (6 bases). The germline gives CDR1 SEHNR, CDR2 FQNEAQ (reference sequence). Trimming stripped 0 bases from V and 2 bases from J, with 11 bases between. The length of the CDR3 is 16 residues. The CDR3 is CASSLALAGTYNEQFF. The DNA of the CDR3 is TGTGCCAGCAGCTTAGCTCTTGCGGGGACCTACAATGAGCAGTTCTTC.

The chain combines TRBV19 with TRBJ2-7; 7 nucleotides agree with TRBD1. The germline V gene has CDR1 LNHDA and CDR2 SQIVND (reference sequence). J gave up 2 bases and V 7 bases, and 20 bases lay outside the gene matches. The CDR3 totals 18 residues. This CDR3 reads CASTLVGETGKGPYEQYF. CDR3 DNA sequence: TGTGCCAGTACCCTGGTAGGGGAGACAGGGAAAGGTCCCTACGAGCAGTACTTC.

The chain is built from TRBV10-3 and TRBJ1-2; 9 nucleotides line up with TRBD1. CDR1 and CDR2 from the germline V gene are ENHRY and SYGVKD. CDR3 length: 16 residues. J lost 8 bases, V lost 4 bases, and 14 bases had no gene match. The CDR3 protein is CAISGDIIGQGYGYTF. The CDR3 DNA reads as TGTGCCATCAGTGGGGATATAATAGGACAGGGGTACGGCTACACCTTC.

The rearrangement uses TRBV7-8 and TRBJ2-5; tentatively, D is TRBD1 (5 bases). V lost 7 bases and J lost 1, with 16 bases in between. Germline V CDR1 and CDR2: SGHVS, FQNEAQ. CDR3 length: 15 residues. The CDR3 reads CASTPLWGTQETQYF. CDR3 nucleotide sequence: TGTGCCAGCACCCCACTGTGGGGCACCCAAGAGACCCAGTACTTC.

The chain combines TRBV9 with TRBJ2-2; D call uncertain. From germline, CDR1 is SGDLS and CDR2 YYNGEE. This CDR3 is 12 amino acids long. V was pared by 4 bases and J by 9 bases, with 10 bases between. CDR3 residues: CASSPLSRELFF. The CDR3 DNA reads TGTGCCAGCAGCCCCCTTAGCAGGGAGCTGTTTTTT.